This T cell receptor beta chain was identified in a study of long-term antiretroviral therapy in people with HIV. In this sample, this clone turned up once. Its antigen remains unidentified. Going into DNA extraction, samples held about 1-11 million cryopreserved PBMC. Version v3.0 of the immunoSEQ assay was performed at survey level. Assay: immunoSEQ multiplex PCR; the TCRdb copy retains only in-frame clones and omits some. The table lists some 20,000 clones, around 80% of them singletons. The study's findings and limits: No data were available on ART adherence, viral resistance or therapy changes. Gathering of blood took place between the mid-2000s and the late 2010s, possibly under older ART regimens. Pre-ART expanded TRB clones stayed dominant throughout, though often decreasing after ART.

The clonotype comes from a woman between 35 and 50 years old with HIV. The sequencing used unsorted PBMCs, collected at the start of antiretroviral therapy, before treatment.

The DNA of the CDR3 is TGTGCCTGCCCCGCCCCCAGCGGGGGATACAATGAGCAGTTCTTC. Translation: CACPAPSGGYNEQFF. The gene calls are TRBV30 and TRBJ2-1, with 8 bases matching TRBD2. The CDR3 consists of 15 residues. Germline CDR1 reads GTSNPN; CDR2 reads SVGIG (reference sequence). The J segment lost 4 bases and the V segment lost 6 bases, leaving 11 bases of the junction unmatched.